The entry below describes one T cell receptor (beta chain). Selection for sequencing was limited to patients who had shown CD8+CD57+ cell expansion by flow cytometry. The data were taken from a study of CD8+CD57+ T cells in acquired aplastic anemia. Germline V gene data show CDR1 as LNHNV and CDR2 as YYDKDF (reference sequence). CDR3 length equals 14 residues. V was pared by 1 base and J by 2 bases, with 8 bases between. TCR beta VDJ combinations and CDR3 sequences were profiled from genomic DNA. TCRdb reanalysed the reads using MiXCR and keeps one entry per CDR3 protein. The sample has under 350,000 distinct CDR3 sequences; 45% to 65% are singletons.

The chain uses TRBV15 and TRBJ2-5; D unresolved. Sequencing input: sorted CD4+, CD8+, or CD8+CD57+ T cells (not recorded which) from PBMCs. This clonotype was sampled from a human donor with aplastic anemia. CDR3 sequence: CATSRGAVQETQYF. For the CDR3, the DNA is TGTGCCACCAGCAGAGGGGCCGTTCAAGAGACCCAGTACTTC.